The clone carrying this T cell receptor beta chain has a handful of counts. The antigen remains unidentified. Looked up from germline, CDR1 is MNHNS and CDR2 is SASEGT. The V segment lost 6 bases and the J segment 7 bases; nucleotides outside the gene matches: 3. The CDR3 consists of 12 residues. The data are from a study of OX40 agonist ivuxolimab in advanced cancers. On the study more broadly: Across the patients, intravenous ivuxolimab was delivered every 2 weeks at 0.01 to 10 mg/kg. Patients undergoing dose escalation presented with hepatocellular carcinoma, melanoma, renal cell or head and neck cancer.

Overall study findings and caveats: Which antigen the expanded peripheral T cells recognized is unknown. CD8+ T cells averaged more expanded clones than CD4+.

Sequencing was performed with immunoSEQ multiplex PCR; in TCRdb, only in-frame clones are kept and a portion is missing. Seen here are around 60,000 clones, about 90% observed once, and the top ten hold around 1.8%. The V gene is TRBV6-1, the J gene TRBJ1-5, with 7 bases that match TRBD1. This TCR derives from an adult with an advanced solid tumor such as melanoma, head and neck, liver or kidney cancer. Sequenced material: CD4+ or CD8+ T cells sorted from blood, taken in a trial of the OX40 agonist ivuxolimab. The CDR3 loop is CASSRGSQPQHF. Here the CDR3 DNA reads TGTGCCAGCAGCAGGGGGTCACAGCCCCAGCATTTT.